Below are 10 T cell receptor beta chains sequenced from a single sample in a study of T-cell memory formation after mild COVID-19. TCRdb ran MiXCR on the 5' RACE reads and lists one entry per CDR3 protein. The data contain about 190,000 distinct CDR3 sequences, more than 25% of them seen just once; the ten biggest clones take up over 10%. Material: PBMCs or a T cell subset sorted from them (not recorded which). The receptors were gathered from an adult woman who had mild COVID-19 (a few samples of this study predate the infection). Cell type and time point are not known.

The chain has TRBV5-8 and TRBJ2-5; 7 nucleotides align to TRBD2. The CDR3 contains 14 residues. Germline CDR1 reads SGHTS; CDR2 reads YDEGEE. V lost 6 bases and J lost 4; bases outside the gene matches: 9. The CDR3 nucleotides read TGTGCCAGCACCCTGGGGACGGGGGGAGAGACCCAGTACTTC. Translating it yields CASTLGTGGETQYF. Full variable domain (missing parts from reference TRBV5-8 and TRBJ2-5): EAGVTQSPTHLIKTRGQQATLRCSPISGHTSVYWYQQALGLGLQFLLWYDEGEERNRGNFPPRFSGRQFPNYSSELNVNALELEDSALYLCASTLGTGGETQYFGPGTRLLVL.

The V and J genes are TRBV20-1 and TRBJ2-2; D uncertain. In germline, CDR1 is DFQATT, CDR2 SNEGSKA (reference sequence). This CDR3 comprises 14 residues. Trimming stripped 3 bases from V and 2 bases from J, with 10 bases between. The CDR3 reads CSASIGFNTGELFF. The CDR3 nucleotides read TGCAGTGCTAGTATCGGGTTTAACACCGGGGAGCTGTTTTTT.

The CDR3 nucleotides read TGTGCCAGTCTCTCTACAGGCGCTAGCAATCAGCCCCAGCATTTT. This gives the protein CASLSTGASNQPQHF. The genes are TRBV19 and TRBJ1-5, with D maybe TRBD1 (5 bases). Germline CDR1 LNHDA, CDR2 SQIVND (reference sequence). The CDR3 contains 15 residues. Trimming took 8 bases from V and 0 from J, leaving 14 bases between them.

V and J are TRBV12-3 or TRBV12-4 and TRBJ2-1, with 9 bases that match TRBD1. CDR3 size: 16 residues. Trimming removed 3 bases from V and 2 bases from J; junction bases left unmatched: 5. The DNA of the CDR3 is TGTGCCAGCAGTTTCCGACAGGGGGGACCCTACAATGAGCAGTTCTTC. Translating it yields CASSFRQGGPYNEQFF.

The V call is TRBV10-3, the J call TRBJ1-1; D is unresolved. This CDR3 region has 14 residues. Germline lookup yields CDR1 ENHRY and CDR2 SYGVKD. Trimming left V 6 bases short and J 3 bases short, with 14 bases between. CDR3 sequence reads: CAIRRAALDTEAFF. The CDR3 coding sequence is TGTGCCATCAGAAGGGCAGCGCTGGACACTGAAGCTTTCTTT.

The V call is TRBV20-1, the J call TRBJ2-1; 13 nucleotides match TRBD2. Trimming cost V 4 bases and J 8 bases; bases outside gene matches: 5. The CDR3 spans 14 residues. Germline V lookup: CDR1 DFQATT, CDR2 SNEGSKA (reference sequence). CDR3 loop: CSATLAGGMHEQFF. DNA of the CDR3: TGCAGTGCTACACTAGCGGGAGGGATGCATGAGCAGTTCTTC.

In this sample, this clonotype turned up a few times. The chain uses TRBV20-1 and TRBJ1-2; 9 bases are shared with TRBD1. Trimming removed 1 base from V and 4 bases from J; junction bases left unmatched: 10. Germline lookup yields CDR1 DFQATT and CDR2 SNEGSKA (reference sequence). The CDR3 is 16 residues long. CDR3 amino acids: CSARAGTGPLFYGYTF. As DNA, the CDR3 is TGCAGTGCTAGAGCCGGGACAGGGCCCCTATTCTATGGCTACACCTTC.

This chain links TRBV6-5 with TRBJ2-7; 8 nucleotides align to TRBD1. Germline lookup yields CDR1 MNHEY and CDR2 SVGAGI. CDR3 length: 16 residues. The junction had 12 bases not matched to a gene; V was cut back by 4 bases and J by 4 bases. The CDR3 DNA reads as TGTGCCAGCAGTTCCCCCTCAGGGGGCGCGTCATACGAGCAGTACTTC. This translates into CASSSPSGGASYEQYF.

The J gene is TRBJ1-1, the V gene TRBV5-6, with D tentatively TRBD1 (5 bases). V was cut by 1 base and J by 4 bases, with 11 bases left in between. Germline assignment: CDR1 SGHDT and CDR2 YYEEEE. CDR3 length: 14 amino acids. The DNA of the CDR3 is TGTGCCAGCAGCTTGATAGGGGAGGCCACTGAAGCTTTCTTT. It is translated as CASSLIGEATEAFF.

The gene calls are TRBV7-9 and TRBJ2-1; D remains ambiguous. Germline-derived CDR1 and CDR2 are SEHNR and FQNEAQ (reference sequence). The CDR3 is 14 amino acids. With 1 base removed from V and 10 bases from J, the gap between germline ends came to 14 bases. As DNA, the CDR3 is TGTGCCAGCAGCTTAGTCGCAGCGCCGGACGAGCAGTTCTTC. The encoded protein is CASSLVAAPDEQFF.